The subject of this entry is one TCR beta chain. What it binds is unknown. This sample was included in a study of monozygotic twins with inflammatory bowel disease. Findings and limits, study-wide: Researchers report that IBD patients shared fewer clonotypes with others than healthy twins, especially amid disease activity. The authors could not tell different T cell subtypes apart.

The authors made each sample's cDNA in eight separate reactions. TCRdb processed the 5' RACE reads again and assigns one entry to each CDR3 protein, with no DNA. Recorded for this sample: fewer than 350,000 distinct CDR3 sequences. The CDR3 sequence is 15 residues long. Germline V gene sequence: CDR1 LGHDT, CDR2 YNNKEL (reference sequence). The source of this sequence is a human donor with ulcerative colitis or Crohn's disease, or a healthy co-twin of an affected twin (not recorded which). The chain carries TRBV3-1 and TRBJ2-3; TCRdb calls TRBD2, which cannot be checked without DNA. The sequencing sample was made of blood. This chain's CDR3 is CASSQEGRVTDTQYF.